This record covers a single T cell receptor beta chain. Its antigen is not identified. The data originate from a study of CD8+ T cells in alopecia areata. Turning to the study itself: Tofacitinib administration persisted for 6 to 18 months, succeeded by 6 months off drug.

From alopecia areata patients, lesional scalp punch biopsies and peripheral blood were collected. Study-wide points: Clonality in lesional scalp, especially alopecia totalis/universalis, exceeded that of normal scalp.

In each case, RNA was isolated and then reverse transcribed into cDNA as the sequencing template. Clones were sequenced by immunoSEQ multiplex PCR, and TCRdb holds only the in-frame ones, with some missing. The sample records approximately 180,000 clones, 50% to 60% being singletons. CDR1 SQVTM and CDR2 ANQGSEA come from the germline V gene. V shed 2 bases, J shed 5 bases, and the junction held 3 bases outside the gene matches. The length of the CDR3 is 13 residues. Source: CD4+ T cells sorted from blood, taken at week 0. This clonotype originated in a human donor with alopecia areata. The chain is built from TRBV29-1 and TRBJ1-1; TRBD1 agrees at 9 bases. DNA for the CDR3: TGCAGCGTTGAAACGGGACAGGGAACTGAAGCTTTCTTT. Translating it yields CSVETGQGTEAFF.